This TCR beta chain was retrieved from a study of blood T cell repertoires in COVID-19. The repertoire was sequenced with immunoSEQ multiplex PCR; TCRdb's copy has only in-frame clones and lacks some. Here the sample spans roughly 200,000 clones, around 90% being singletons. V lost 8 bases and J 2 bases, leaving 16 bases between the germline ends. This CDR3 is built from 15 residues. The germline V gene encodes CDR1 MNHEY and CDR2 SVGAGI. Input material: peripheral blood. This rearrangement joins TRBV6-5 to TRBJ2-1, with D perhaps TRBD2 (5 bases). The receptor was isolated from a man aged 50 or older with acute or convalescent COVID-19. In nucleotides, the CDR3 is TGTGCCAGCGAGCCACATCTAGCCACCTACAATGAGCAGTTCTTC. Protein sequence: CASEPHLATYNEQFF.